The 8 T cell receptor beta chains below all came from one sample that was sequenced in a study of T cells in Graves' hyperthyroidism and ophthalmopathy. Amplification targeted TCR beta CDR3 regions from RNA transcripts. Researchers ran a first-round RT-PCR on the TCR CDR3 using the HTBI primer set. TCRdb fed the multiplex PCR reads into MiXCR, producing one record per CDR3 protein. The table shows under 350,000 distinct CDR3 sequences, with about a sixth occurring only once. Sequenced sample: blood. The receptors were sampled from an older woman with Graves' ophthalmopathy.

This clonotype was detected many times. The chain links TRBV7-2 to TRBJ2-7; 7 nucleotides match TRBD1. The CDR3 length is 15 residues. Germline V CDR1 and CDR2: SGHTA, FQGNSA. V lost 4 bases and J lost 6; bases outside the gene matches: 12. The CDR3 loop reads CASSYSGTVGLEQYF. In DNA, the CDR3 is TGTGCCAGCAGCTACTCCGGGACAGTCGGTCTCGAGCAGTACTTC.

This clonotype was observed at least ten times. The rearrangement uses TRBV24-1 and TRBJ2-1, with 7 positions matching TRBD1. The CDR3 contains 16 residues. In germline, CDR1 is KGHDR, CDR2 SFDVKD. Losses at the gene ends were 3 bases for V and 3 bases for J; bases not matched to a gene: 7. The CDR3 bases are TGTGCCACCAGTGATCCGTCGACAGGGTACTACAATGAGCAGTTCTTC. This gives the protein CATSDPSTGYYNEQFF.

This clonotype appeared many times. The gene calls are TRBV6-5 and TRBJ1-2; D is possibly TRBD1 (5 bases). The germline V gene encodes CDR1 MNHEY and CDR2 SVGAGI. The CDR3 covers 16 residues. V was shortened by 0 bases and J by 8 bases, with 19 bases between the two germline ends. The CDR3 DNA reads TGTGCCAGCAGTTACTCCCTCGTTGAGGGGTTCTTGGGCTACACCTTC. Translated, it gives CASSYSLVEGFLGYTF.

This clonotype was seen repeatedly, ten times or more. The chain uses TRBV25-1 and TRBJ1-2, with D unresolved. Germline-derived CDR1 and CDR2 are MGHDK and SYGVNS. The germline V and J ends were trimmed by 2 bases and 4 bases, with 14 bases remaining between them. This CDR3 contains 15 residues. The CDR3 nucleotides read TGTGCCAGCAGTGAAGAGGGCCCAGCTATCTATGGCTACACCTTC. It encodes CASSEEGPAIYGYTF.

A note on this clonotype: A read error is possible here, since a much larger clone lies one base away. The chain carries TRBV6-2 or TRBV6-3 and TRBJ2-7; D is uncertain. This CDR3 has 12 amino acids. Germline V CDR1 and CDR2: MNHEY, SVGEGT. This chain's CDR3 is CASSYGHVERYF. The CDR3 nucleotides are TGTGCCAGCAGTTACGGGCACGTCGAGCGGTACTTC.

This clonotype was counted at least ten times. This chain links TRBV12-3 or TRBV12-4 with TRBJ1-1; 8 positions agree with TRBD1. The CDR3 runs 14 residues. Trimming took 10 bases from V and 4 from J; bases not matched to a gene: 11. Here the CDR3 reads CAISTGVWGTEAFF. CDR3 DNA sequence: TGTGCCATCTCGACAGGGGTCTGGGGCACTGAAGCTTTCTTT.

The genes are TRBV20-1 and TRBJ2-5; D tentatively fits TRBD1 or TRBD2 (6 bases each). The V end was cut by 0 bases, the J end by 1 base, with 12 bases between. CDR1 and CDR2 from the germline V gene are DFQATT and SNEGSKA (reference sequence). The CDR3 is made up of 15 amino acids. For the CDR3, the DNA is TGCAGTGCTAGAGATCTCGAGGGGGGCCAAGAGACCCAGTACTTC. Translated, it gives CSARDLEGGQETQYF.

This clonotype has at least ten counts. This chain joins TRBV10-3 and TRBJ1-1; D is unclear. The CDR3 spans 13 residues. Germline V CDR1 and CDR2: ENHRY, SYGVKD. The V end lost 5 bases, the J end lost 3 bases, and 10 bases lay between the germline ends. The CDR3 protein is CAISKGWDTEAFF. CDR3 nucleotide sequence: TGTGCCATCAGTAAGGGTTGGGACACTGAAGCTTTCTTT.